This T cell receptor beta chain was documented in a study of blood T cell repertoires in COVID-19. Study-level information: Acute and convalescent COVID-19 specimens originated in the United States, Italy and Spain. In each case, the material was cDNA or gDNA derived from T cells, B-cell-depleted T cells, or PBMCs.

This CDR3 region has 14 residues. Germline V gives CDR1 SGHDN, CDR2 FVKESK. The junction had 2 bases not matched to a gene; V was cut back by 6 bases and J by 3 bases. Authors' processing steps: Cell counts per sample came from amplifying reference gene primers. Clones were read by immunoSEQ multiplex PCR, and TCRdb kept only the in-frame ones, dropping some. For V, J and clone size, that table is used; D and trimming come from the DNA. The table shows around 250,000 clones, with over 70% occurring only once. This clone showed up just once. V usage is TRBV14 and J usage is TRBJ2-2, with 9 positions matching TRBD1. The sample comprised peripheral blood. This receptor was identified in a human donor in a cohort sampled during active COVID-19. The CDR3 loop reads CASRRTGDTGELFF. CDR3 nucleotides: TGTGCCAGCAGACGGACAGGGGACACCGGGGAGCTGTTTTTT.